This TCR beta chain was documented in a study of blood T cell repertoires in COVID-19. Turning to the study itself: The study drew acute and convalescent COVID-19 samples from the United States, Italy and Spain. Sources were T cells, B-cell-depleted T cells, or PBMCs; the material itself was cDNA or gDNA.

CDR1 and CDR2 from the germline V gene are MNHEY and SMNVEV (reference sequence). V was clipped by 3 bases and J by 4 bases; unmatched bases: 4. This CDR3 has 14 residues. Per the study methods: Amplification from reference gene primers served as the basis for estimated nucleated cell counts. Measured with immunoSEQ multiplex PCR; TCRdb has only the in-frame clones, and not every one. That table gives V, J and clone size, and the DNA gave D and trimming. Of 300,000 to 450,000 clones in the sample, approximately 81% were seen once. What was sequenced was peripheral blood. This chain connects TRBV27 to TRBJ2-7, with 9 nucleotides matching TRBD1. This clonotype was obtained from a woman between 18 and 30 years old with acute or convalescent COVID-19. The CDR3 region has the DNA TGTGCCAGCAGTTTGGGACAGGGTTTATACGAGCAGTACTTC. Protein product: CASSLGQGLYEQYF.